This passage covers 30 T cell receptor beta chains from one sample sequenced in a study of blood T cell repertoires in COVID-19. The assay was immunoSEQ multiplex PCR, and TCRdb's table has in-frame clones only and misses some. This sample has some 370,000 clones; nearly 90% occur once, and the top ten carry 5% to 8.5%. The source material was peripheral blood. The receptors were sampled from a man between 18 and 29 years old with active or convalescent COVID-19.

V is TRBV27 and J is TRBJ1-4; D is perhaps TRBD1 (6 bases). V gave up 8 bases and J gave up 14 bases, with 18 bases separating them. The CDR3 extends over 12 amino acids. CDR1 and CDR2 from the germline V gene are MNHEY and SMNVEV (reference sequence). The chain's CDR3 is CASSGGGSLLFF. The DNA of the CDR3 is TGTGCCAGCTCCGGGGGGGGCTCCCTCCTGTTTTTT.

This chain connects TRBV5-1 to TRBJ1-1; no firm D call. This CDR3 has 16 residues. Trimming removed 0 bases from V and 4 bases from J, with 16 bases in between. CDR1 is SGHRS and CDR2 is YFSETQ in the germline V gene. The CDR3 region has the DNA TGCGCCAGCAGCTTGGGAGTGGAGGGTGGAAGCACTGAAGCTTTCTTT. Its protein is CASSLGVEGGSTEAFF.

The rearrangement links TRBV30 to TRBJ1-2, with D possibly being TRBD1 (6 bases). CDR1 GTSNPN and CDR2 SVGIG come from the germline V gene (reference sequence). The ends were cut back, 2 bases at V and 5 bases at J, with 9 bases in the middle. This CDR3 has 12 residues. The CDR3, as DNA: TGTGCCTGGAGTTCAGGGGATTATGGCTACACCTTC. It codes for CAWSSGDYGYTF.

The chain combines TRBV28 with TRBJ2-1, with a possible D match to TRBD1 (5 bases). This CDR3 has 15 residues. V dropped 10 bases and J dropped 2 bases, with 18 bases sitting between them. The V gene's germline CDR1 is MDHEN and CDR2 SYDVKM. The CDR3 here is CAIFEAGKAYNEQFF. In nucleotides, the CDR3 is TGTGCCATCTTTGAGGCAGGGAAGGCCTACAATGAGCAGTTCTTC.

The chain carries TRBV24-1 and TRBJ2-7; 9 nucleotides line up with TRBD1. Germline V lookup: CDR1 KGHDR, CDR2 SFDVKD. There are 16 residues in the CDR3. Losses at the gene ends were 2 bases for V and 2 bases for J; bases not matched to a gene: 6. CDR3 sequence: CATSDSGQGKPYEQYF. The CDR3 coding sequence is TGTGCCACCAGTGATTCGGGACAGGGTAAGCCCTACGAGCAGTACTTC.

This chain connects TRBV4-1 to TRBJ1-1; tentatively, D is TRBD1 (5 bases). CDR3 size: 14 residues. Germline CDR1 is MGHRA and CDR2 is YSYEKL. V was pared by 4 bases and J by 2 bases, with 11 bases between. Here the CDR3 reads CASSPLQGNTEAFF. The CDR3, as DNA: TGCGCCAGCAGCCCTCTGCAGGGTAACACTGAAGCTTTCTTT.

The chain recombines TRBV18 with TRBJ1-2; the match to TRBD1 covers 7 bases. Germline V gene data show CDR1 as KGHSH and CDR2 as LQKENI. V shed 3 bases and J 3 bases; nucleotides not matched to a gene: 7. CDR3 size: 15 residues. Here the CDR3 reads CASSPLTGSDYGYTF. Here the CDR3 DNA reads TGTGCCAGCTCACCTTTGACAGGGTCTGACTATGGCTACACCTTC.

The chain uses TRBV28 and TRBJ1-1; maybe TRBD1 (5 bases). The CDR3 spans 13 residues. CDR1 and CDR2 from the germline V gene are MDHEN and SYDVKM. The germline V and J ends were trimmed by 6 bases and 0 bases, with 8 bases remaining between them. The CDR3 DNA reads as TGTGCCAGCAGCAGCAGGGTGAACACTGAAGCTTTCTTT. This encodes CASSSRVNTEAFF.

Only one count was recorded for this clone. The chain couples TRBV6-1 to TRBJ2-2, with D possibly being TRBD1 (5 bases). The CDR3 runs 16 residues. The V gene's germline CDR1 is MNHNS and CDR2 SASEGT. Trimming left V 1 base short and J 6 bases short, with 15 bases between. CDR3 protein: CASSEGPYRYSGELFF. The CDR3 DNA is TGTGCCAGCAGTGAAGGCCCCTACAGGTATTCCGGGGAGCTGTTTTTT.

The chain joins TRBV5-6 to TRBJ2-7; D call uncertain. Looked up from germline, CDR1 is SGHDT and CDR2 is YYEEEE. V shed 0 bases and J shed 6 bases, with 7 bases lying between them. The CDR3 runs to 12 residues. The CDR3 sequence is CASSLARFEQYF. As DNA, the CDR3 is TGTGCCAGCAGCTTGGCCCGTTTCGAGCAGTACTTC.

The gene calls are TRBV6-2 or TRBV6-3 and TRBJ2-7, with 7 bases aligning to TRBD1. The CDR3 totals 15 residues. Trimming removed 5 bases from V and 4 bases from J; junction bases left unmatched: 11. Germline CDR1 and CDR2: MNHEY and SVGEGT. CDR3 sequence: CASSRLRDRNYEQYF. For the CDR3, the DNA is TGTGCCAGCAGTAGACTAAGGGACAGAAATTACGAGCAGTACTTC.

The chain employs TRBV9 and TRBJ2-3; weak D call: TRBD2 (5 bases). The CDR3 has 15 residues. V was clipped by 4 bases and J by 1 base, with 13 bases between them. Germline CDR1 and CDR2: SGDLS and YYNGEE. CDR3 coding DNA: TGTGCCAGCAGCCTAGGAGGTTCTGGCACAGATACGCAGTATTTT. The encoded protein is CASSLGGSGTDTQYF.

The chain uses TRBV6-2 or TRBV6-3 and TRBJ2-1; 10 bases fit TRBD2. The CDR3 runs 15 residues. V trimming: 2 bases; J trimming: 7 bases; junction bases outside the gene matches: 5. Germline loops: CDR1 MNHEY, CDR2 SVGEGT. The chain's CDR3 is CASSYLAGVRNEQFF. The CDR3 DNA reads as TGTGCCAGCAGTTACCTAGCGGGAGTAAGGAATGAGCAGTTCTTC.

The rearrangement uses TRBV30 and TRBJ1-5, with 7 nucleotides matching TRBD1. The CDR3 totals 16 residues. J lost 0 bases, V lost 3 bases, and 8 bases had no gene match. CDR1 is GTSNPN and CDR2 is SVGIG in the germline V gene (reference sequence). The CDR3 reads CAWSLKTGNSNQPQHF. In DNA form, the CDR3 reads TGTGCCTGGAGCCTAAAGACAGGGAATAGCAATCAGCCCCAGCATTTT.

The J gene is TRBJ1-2, the V gene TRBV11-2; 11 bases map to TRBD1. The CDR3 is 15 residues long. Germline CDR1 is SGHAT and CDR2 is FQNNGV. The trim removed 3 bases at V and 6 bases at J, leaving 6 bases unmatched. The CDR3 coding sequence is TGTGCCAGCAGCTTGGACAGGGGGCGCGTTCATGGCTACACCTTC. It codes for CASSLDRGRVHGYTF.

The V call is TRBV5-8, the J call TRBJ1-6; maybe TRBD1 (6 bases). Germline assignment: CDR1 SGHTS and CDR2 YDEGEE. With 4 bases removed from V and 9 bases from J, the gap between germline ends came to 20 bases. The CDR3 sequence is 16 residues long. The CDR3 DNA follows: TGTGCCAGCAGCCCCGTCAGGGGCGACTCTGGTTCACCCCTCCACTTT. Its translation is CASSPVRGDSGSPLHF.

This chain connects TRBV28 to TRBJ1-4; D is unclear. CDR3 length: 15 residues. CDR1 and CDR2 from the germline V gene are MDHEN and SYDVKM. The germline V and J ends were trimmed by 3 bases and 5 bases, with 13 bases remaining between them. The CDR3 coding sequence is TGTGCCAGCAGTTTCGGTTCCGGTTACAATGAAAAACTGTTTTTT. It encodes CASSFGSGYNEKLFF.

This sequence joins TRBV9 and TRBJ1-1; TRBD1 agrees at 12 bases. The V gene end was trimmed by 1 base and the J gene end by 7 bases; junction bases not matched to a gene: 8. The germline gives CDR1 SGDLS, CDR2 YYNGEE. The CDR3 is 16 residues long. The CDR3 sequence is CASSVWGQGASGEAFF. Written as DNA, the CDR3 is TGTGCCAGCAGCGTATGGGGACAGGGGGCGTCGGGTGAAGCTTTCTTT.

The CDR3 here is CASSQDLGFPYEQYF. CDR3 DNA: TGTGCCAGCAGCCAAGATCTTGGCTTTCCTTACGAGCAGTACTTC. The chain joins TRBV14 to TRBJ2-7; D remains unclear. The CDR3 length is 15 residues. Germline loops: CDR1 SGHDN, CDR2 FVKESK. V gave up 0 bases and J gave up 4 bases, with 13 bases separating them.

The rearrangement links TRBV9 to TRBJ2-7, with D maybe TRBD2 (5 bases). Between the trimmed V and J ends, which lost 2 bases and 7 bases, there was a span of 22 bases. CDR1 is SGDLS, CDR2 YYNGEE, per germline. The length of the CDR3 is 16 residues. The CDR3 is CASSVLQIPPPGEQYF. The CDR3 bases are TGTGCCAGCAGCGTCCTGCAGATTCCTCCTCCGGGGGAGCAGTACTTC.

Only one count was recorded for this clone. The rearrangement links TRBV11-2 to TRBJ1-2, with D perhaps TRBD1 (5 bases). V gave up 3 bases and J gave up 0 bases, with 11 bases separating them. This CDR3 spans 15 amino acids. Germline CDR1 reads SGHAT; CDR2 reads FQNNGV. CDR3 bases: TGTGCCAGCAGCTTCAGGCCAGGGACTAACTATGGCTACACCTTC. Translating it yields CASSFRPGTNYGYTF.

This chain joins TRBV6-5 and TRBJ2-5; 8 positions agree with TRBD2. Germline CDR1 MNHEY, CDR2 SVGAGI. Trimming took 6 bases from V and 4 from J; bases not matched to a gene: 4. CDR3 length: 13 amino acids. In nucleotides, the CDR3 is TGTGCCAGCAGGACAGCGGGAGTAGAGACCCAGTACTTC. As protein: CASRTAGVETQYF.

The rearrangement links TRBV5-1 to TRBJ2-7; 9 bases match TRBD2. The CDR3 spans 15 residues. J was trimmed by 7 bases and V by 4 bases; bases with no gene match: 12. In germline, CDR1 is SGHRS, CDR2 YFSETQ. The CDR3: CASSASGGRAGEQYF. CDR3 DNA: TGCGCCAGCAGCGCGTCGGGCGGGAGGGCCGGTGAGCAGTACTTC.

The rearrangement joins TRBV28 to TRBJ2-7, with a weak D call TRBD1 (5 bases). Germline values: CDR1 MDHEN, CDR2 SYDVKM. The germline V and J ends were trimmed by 6 bases and 6 bases, with 21 bases remaining between them. The CDR3 is made up of 15 amino acids. Here the CDR3 DNA reads TGTGCCAGCAGCGTGTCTTGGTCCCGTAGGGGCGAGCAGTACTTC. This encodes CASSVSWSRRGEQYF.

J is TRBJ2-2 and V is TRBV11-3, with 7 bases matching TRBD1. Germline CDR1 and CDR2: SGHNT and YENEEA. Losses at the gene ends were 5 bases for V and 2 bases for J; bases not matched to a gene: 5. CDR3 length: 15 residues. The CDR3 here is CASSPRTGNTGELFF. For the CDR3, the DNA is TGTGCCAGCAGCCCCCGGACAGGAAACACCGGGGAGCTGTTTTTT.

This clone has only one observation. The chain uses TRBV5-1 and TRBJ2-1; TRBD2 is a possible D gene (5 bases). In germline, CDR1 is SGHRS, CDR2 YFSETQ. CDR3 size: 16 residues. V shed 0 bases and J shed 4 bases, with 14 bases lying between them. The CDR3 protein is CASSLEAIGVYNEQFF. As DNA, the CDR3 is TGCGCCAGCAGCTTGGAGGCGATCGGGGTTTACAATGAGCAGTTCTTC. Complete variable domain (other parts from reference TRBV5-1 and TRBJ2-1): KAGVTQTPRYLIKTRGQQVTLSCSPISGHRSVSWYQQTPGQGLQFLFEYFSETQRNKGNFPGRFSGRQFSNSRSEMNVSTLELGDSALYLCASSLEAIGVYNEQFFGPGTRLTVL.

The J gene is TRBJ2-5, the V gene TRBV27; possibly TRBD1 for D (7 bases). The CDR3 is made up of 14 amino acids. The ends were cut back, 2 bases at V and 4 bases at J, with 11 bases in the middle. Germline-derived CDR1 and CDR2 are MNHEY and SMNVEV (reference sequence). CDR3 residues: CASSLQGGGETQYF. CDR3 nucleotides: TGTGCCAGCAGTTTACAGGGGGGCGGAGAGACCCAGTACTTC.

The chain is built from TRBV20-1 and TRBJ2-5; TRBD2 is a possible D gene (5 bases). Germline CDR1 is DFQATT and CDR2 is SNEGSKA (reference sequence). The ends were cut back, 1 base at V and 11 bases at J, with 8 bases in the middle. The CDR3 length is 10 residues. CDR3 region: CSARGEPQYF. CDR3 in DNA: TGCAGTGCTAGAGGGGAGCCTCAGTACTTC.

This clone is a singleton in its sample. This chain connects TRBV19 to TRBJ2-1, with 12 positions matching TRBD2. With 5 bases clipped from V and 6 bases from J, the junction kept 5 bases outside the gene matches. Per the germline V gene, CDR1 is LNHDA and CDR2 is SQIVND (reference sequence). The CDR3 loop spans 15 amino acids. CDR3 nucleotide sequence: TGTGCCAGTAGTCTAGCGGGAGGGCCTATCAATGAGCAGTTCTTC. This translates into CASSLAGGPINEQFF.

The chain couples TRBV18 to TRBJ1-1; D gene uncertain. The germline V gene encodes CDR1 KGHSH and CDR2 LQKENI. This CDR3 comprises 18 residues. Deletions cut 1 base from V and 1 base from J, with 19 bases between. CDR3: CASSPLRAPREQNTEAFF. CDR3 DNA: TGTGCCAGCTCACCACTCCGGGCCCCGAGGGAACAGAACACTGAAGCTTTCTTT. Together with reference TRBV18 and TRBJ1-1, the CDR3 gives the full variable domain: NAGVMQNPRHLVRRRGQEARLRCSPMKGHSHVYWYRQLPEEGLKFMVYLQKENIIDESGMPKERFSAEFPKEGPSILRIQQVVRGDSAAYFCASSPLRAPREQNTEAFFGQGTRLTVV.